This is a list of T cell receptor beta chains from one sample in a study of CD8+ T cells in alopecia areata. The protocol was immunoSEQ multiplex PCR, while the TCRdb copy is restricted to in-frame clones and leaves out a portion. This sample has some 170,000 clones, with 67% found just once. The sample was CD8+ T cells sorted from blood, taken at week 0. The receptors here all came from a human donor with alopecia areata. Both conserved end residues are part of each CDR3. Each record gives: J gene, V gene, D gene, clone size, CDR3 DNA, CDR3 protein. D genes are given only for firm matches. Clone size is given for some rows only: seen once, a few or many times, or a class if the clone is expanded.

>TRBJ1-1|TRBV5-1|TRBD1|NA
TGCGCCAGCAGCTTGGGGACAGGGGGGAACACTGAAGCTTTCTTT
CASSLGTGGNTEAFF
>TRBJ1-2|TRBV9|NA|few
TGTGCCAGCAGCGTAGACCCCCCTCCTCCAGGGGTGGACTATGGCTACACCTTC
CASSVDPPPPGVDYGYTF
>TRBJ1-2|TRBV29-1|NA|NA
TGCAGCGTTGAAGATCGCGGCTATGGCTACACCTTC
CSVEDRGYGYTF
>TRBJ2-3|TRBV13|TRBD2|NA
TGTGCCAGCAGCTCTTCTAGCGGGGGAAGCACAGATACGCAGTATTTT
CASSSSSGGSTDTQYF
>TRBJ1-2|TRBV5-1|TRBD1|NA
TGCGCCAGCAGCTCGACCGGGACAGGGCGAGACGGCTACACCTTC
CASSSTGTGRDGYTF
>TRBJ2-7|TRBV5-1|NA|NA
TGCGCCAGCAGCTTCACCCCCCCAGGCAGCGTGACCTACGAGCAGTACTTC
CASSFTPPGSVTYEQYF
>TRBJ1-2|TRBV12-5|NA|NA
TGTGCTAGTGGCCCCACCGGGCCCAGATATGGCTACACCTTC
CASGPTGPRYGYTF
>TRBJ1-1|TRBV6-1|NA|NA
TGTGCCAGCAGTGATAAACCAACGCCCGCCGACACTGAAGCTTTCTTT
CASSDKPTPADTEAFF
>TRBJ2-1|TRBV7-9|TRBD1|NA
TGTGCCAGCAGCCTGGGACAGGGATCCTACAATGAGCAGTTCTTC
CASSLGQGSYNEQFF
>TRBJ2-3|TRBV15|TRBD1|once
TGTGCCACCAGCAGAGATCCCGGGACAGGAGAAGAAACAGATACGCAGTATTTT
CATSRDPGTGEETDTQYF
>TRBJ2-1|TRBV7-7|NA|NA
TGTGCCAGCAGCTTAGCGACGGGGGGCGCCGGGGATGAGCAGTTCTTC
CASSLATGGAGDEQFF
>TRBJ1-1|TRBV12-5|NA|NA
TGTGCTAGTGGCTCCTCCCCACAGGCAGAAGCTTTCTTT
CASGSSPQAEAFF
>TRBJ1-2|TRBV15|NA|once
TGTGCCACCAGCAGAGATGGGGGGATCCCTAACTATGGCTACACCTTC
CATSRDGGIPNYGYTF
>TRBJ1-4|TRBV23-1|NA|few
TGCGCCAGCAGTCTTAGGGACCGGATAGTTGCAACTAATGAAAAACTGTTTTTT
CASSLRDRIVATNEKLFF
>TRBJ1-5|TRBV4-1|NA|NA
TGCGCCAGCAGCCAAAATAGCAATCAGCCCCAGCATTTT
CASSQNSNQPQHF
>TRBJ2-5|TRBV7-9|NA|NA
TGTGCCAGCAGCCCACTCCAAGAGACCCAGTACTTC
CASSPLQETQYF
>TRBJ2-1|TRBV29-1|TRBD2|NA
TGCAGCGCCGCCAGACTAGCGGCTTACAATGAGCAGTTCTTC
CSAARLAAYNEQFF
>TRBJ1-1|TRBV21-1|NA|few
TGTGCCAGCACCATGACAGCAATGAACACTGAAGCTTTCTTT
CASTMTAMNTEAFF
>TRBJ2-5|TRBV10-3|TRBD2|NA
TGTGCCATCAGTCATTCGAGCGGGGATCAAGAGACCCAGTACTTC
CAISHSSGDQETQYF
>TRBJ2-5|TRBV10-3|NA|few
TGTGCCATCAGTGAGTCCTTGGGCGGAAACCAAGAGACCCAGTACTTC
CAISESLGGNQETQYF